Below are 32 T cell receptor beta chains sequenced from a single sample in a study of OX40 agonist ivuxolimab in advanced cancers. Repertoires were generated with immunoSEQ multiplex PCR, while TCRdb's copy carries only in-frame clones and drops some. The table has 10,000 to 15,000 clones, roughly three quarters seen once. This specimen was CD4+ or CD8+ T cells sorted from blood, taken in a trial of the OX40 agonist ivuxolimab. The source of these receptors is an adult with an advanced solid tumor such as melanoma, head and neck, liver or kidney cancer.

This chain joins TRBV7-2 and TRBJ2-1; 8 positions match TRBD2. The CDR3 runs to 15 residues. The junction had 7 bases not matched to a gene; V was cut back by 6 bases and J by 3 bases. CDR1 is SGHTA and CDR2 is FQGNSA in the germline V gene. CDR3 amino acids: CASRTGREVYNEQFF. CDR3 bases: TGTGCCAGCAGAACCGGGCGGGAGGTCTACAATGAGCAGTTCTTC.

This rearrangement joins TRBV5-1 to TRBJ2-7; no firm D call. There are 15 residues in the CDR3. Germline V gene sequence: CDR1 SGHRS, CDR2 YFSETQ. Trimming took 3 bases from V and 2 from J, leaving 15 bases between them. The CDR3 DNA reads as TGCGCCAGCAGCTCAGCCGGACGGGCAGCCTACGAGCAGTACTTC. It is translated as CASSSAGRAAYEQYF.

The chain links TRBV27 to TRBJ2-3; no clear D. In germline, CDR1 is MNHEY, CDR2 SMNVEV (reference sequence). Trimming took off 5 bases at V and 0 bases at J, with 12 bases between the two ends. CDR3 length: 15 residues. The CDR3 sequence is CASSPQVWSTDTQYF. CDR3 coding DNA: TGTGCCAGCAGTCCCCAGGTATGGAGCACAGATACGCAGTATTTT.

V and J are TRBV5-5 and TRBJ2-1; 7 bases match TRBD2. The CDR3 loop spans 14 amino acids. The J segment lost 5 bases and the V segment lost 6 bases, leaving 8 bases of the junction unmatched. Germline CDR1 SGHKS, CDR2 YYEKEE (reference sequence). The CDR3 DNA is TGTGCCAGCATGTCGTGGGAGGGAGACAATGAGCAGTTCTTC. It yields the protein CASMSWEGDNEQFF.

This chain uses TRBV4-1 with TRBJ1-1, with D perhaps TRBD1 (5 bases). Germline V gene sequence: CDR1 MGHRA, CDR2 YSYEKL. V gave up 1 base and J gave up 0 bases, with 12 bases separating them. The CDR3 length is 16 residues. The CDR3 here is CASSQGGAAMNTEAFF. As DNA, the CDR3 is TGCGCCAGCAGCCAAGGAGGGGCGGCCATGAACACTGAAGCTTTCTTT.

This clone turned up a few times. Other nucleotide sequences in the sample specify the same CDR3. The chain combines TRBV27 with TRBJ1-1; the D gene is possibly TRBD1 (5 bases). The V gene's germline CDR1 is MNHEY and CDR2 SMNVEV (reference sequence). V was clipped by 6 bases and J by 7 bases, with 12 bases between them. The CDR3 has 12 amino acids. The CDR3: CASSPGTNEAFF. For the CDR3, the DNA is TGTGCCAGCAGCCCCGGGACCAATGAAGCTTTCTTT.

The V call is TRBV2, the J call TRBJ2-2, with D possibly matching TRBD2 (6 bases). Germline lookup yields CDR1 SNHLY and CDR2 FYNNEI. This CDR3 comprises 15 residues. The V end was cut by 7 bases, the J end by 1 base, with 13 bases between. CDR3 sequence reads: CASTPLEGNTGELFF. CDR3 bases: TGTGCCAGCACCCCATTGGAGGGGAACACCGGGGAGCTGTTTTTT.

This clone was detected a few times. The rearrangement joins TRBV4-1 to TRBJ2-2; TRBD2 matches 10 bases. CDR1 is MGHRA and CDR2 is YSYEKL in the germline V gene. The length of the CDR3 is 16 residues. V lost 3 bases and J lost 4; bases outside the gene matches: 5. CDR3 nucleotides: TGCGCCAGCAGCCAGACCGGGACTAGCGCCACCGGGGAGCTGTTTTTT. It codes for CASSQTGTSATGELFF.

The gene calls are TRBV7-9 and TRBJ1-1; D call uncertain. The CDR3 consists of 13 residues. Germline values: CDR1 SEHNR, CDR2 FQNEAQ (reference sequence). Trimming cost V 4 bases and J 8 bases, with 14 bases left between them. CDR3 DNA sequence: TGTGCCAGCAGCTCTGGACCCGAGTGGGAAGCTTTCTTT. Translation: CASSSGPEWEAFF.

The CDR3 nucleotides are TGTGCCAGCAGTTTGCCTCGAGCGGGGGGGAGCACAGATACGCAGTATTTT. Protein product: CASSLPRAGGSTDTQYF. The chain combines TRBV28 with TRBJ2-3; 10 bases are shared with TRBD2. V was clipped by 3 bases and J by 0 bases; unmatched bases: 6. The CDR3 is 17 residues long. Germline V gives CDR1 MDHEN, CDR2 SYDVKM.

The gene calls are TRBV28 and TRBJ2-7; D ambiguous. Germline CDR1 MDHEN, CDR2 SYDVKM. The CDR3 consists of 15 residues. V was shortened by 5 bases and J by 6 bases, with 20 bases between the two germline ends. Here the CDR3 DNA reads TGTGCCAGCAGTCCACACATGGGTGGGTCCGGCGAGCAGTACTTC. Encoded protein: CASSPHMGGSGEQYF.

The chain links TRBV4-1 to TRBJ2-7; 10 nucleotides agree with TRBD2. The CDR3 length is 17 residues. Germline CDR1 and CDR2: MGHRA and YSYEKL. Trimming at V came to 2 bases and at J to 6 bases, leaving 13 bases not matched to a gene. The DNA for the CDR3 is TGCGCCAGCAGCCAACTTGTTAGCGGGGGGCCACTAAGCGAGCAGTACTTC. Protein sequence: CASSQLVSGGPLSEQYF.

The chain couples TRBV7-3 to TRBJ2-3; no clear D gene. The CDR3 loop spans 13 amino acids. Germline values: CDR1 SGHTA, CDR2 FQGTGA. The V gene lost 5 bases and the J gene lost 0 bases, with 6 bases spanning the gap. DNA for the CDR3: TGTGCCAGCAGCCCCATCAGCACAGATACGCAGTATTTT. Protein product: CASSPISTDTQYF.

The gene calls are TRBV6-6 and TRBJ2-7; D ambiguous. The V gene's germline CDR1 is MNHNY and CDR2 SVGAGI (reference sequence). The CDR3 spans 12 residues. CDR3 DNA: TGTGGCGCTGGCTCGGGCCCCTACGAGCAGTACTTC. Its protein is CGAGSGPYEQYF.

This chain uses TRBV7-3 with TRBJ2-2; 8 nucleotides align to TRBD2. The CDR3 extends over 16 amino acids. Per the germline V gene, CDR1 is SGHTA and CDR2 is FQGTGA. The V gene end was trimmed by 5 bases and the J gene end by 0 bases; junction bases not matched to a gene: 5. The CDR3 region has the DNA TGTGCCAGCAGCCCGCGGGGACTAGCGAACACCGGGGAGCTGTTTTTT. This codes for CASSPRGLANTGELFF.

The gene calls are TRBV9 and TRBJ1-3, with TRBD1 matching over 12 bases. Germline values: CDR1 SGDLS, CDR2 YYNGEE. The CDR3 has 18 residues. Trimming took 2 bases from V and 1 from J; bases not matched to a gene: 7. The CDR3 loop reads CASSVYGTGGLSGNTIYF. CDR3 bases: TGTGCCAGCAGCGTCTATGGGACAGGGGGCCTGTCTGGAAACACCATATATTTT.

The CDR3 loop is CASSRWTSGGTDTQYF. The CDR3 DNA reads as TGTGCCAGCAGCCGTTGGACTAGCGGAGGCACAGATACGCAGTATTTT. The chain is built from TRBV7-6 and TRBJ2-3; 10 nucleotides line up with TRBD2. J lost 1 base, V lost 5 bases, and 6 bases had no gene match. Germline V gene sequence: CDR1 SGHVS, CDR2 FNYEAQ. The CDR3 has 16 amino acids.

The V call is TRBV9, the J call TRBJ1-1; D remains ambiguous. The V gene lost 2 bases and the J gene lost 1 base, with 9 bases spanning the gap. Germline V lookup: CDR1 SGDLS, CDR2 YYNGEE. The CDR3 totals 14 residues. The CDR3 DNA sequence: TGTGCCAGCAGCGTTAGGGATGCGAACACTGAAGCTTTCTTT. Residues: CASSVRDANTEAFF.

The rearrangement joins TRBV28 to TRBJ2-7, with 12 bases lining up with TRBD2. Germline loops: CDR1 MDHEN, CDR2 SYDVKM. This CDR3 is built from 15 residues. After removal of 5 bases from V and 6 bases from J, the junction contained 8 bases not matched to a gene. The CDR3 here is CASSLWTSGMVEQYF. The CDR3 DNA reads TGTGCCAGCAGTCTTTGGACTAGCGGGATGGTCGAGCAGTACTTC. The full variable domain, rest sourced from reference TRBV28 and TRBJ2-7, is DVKVTQSSRYLVKRTGEKVFLECVQDMDHENMFWYRQDPGLGLRLIYFSYDVKMKEKGDIPEGYSVSREKKERFSLILESASTNQTSMYLCASSLWTSGMVEQYFGPGTRLTVT.

This clone was counted only a few times. The chain is built from TRBV7-9 and TRBJ1-1, with D possibly being TRBD1 (5 bases). This CDR3 spans 12 amino acids. Germline CDR1 is SEHNR and CDR2 is FQNEAQ (reference sequence). V lost 0 bases and J lost 7, with 6 bases in between. CDR3 residues: CASSLAQGEAFF. The CDR3 DNA is TGTGCCAGCAGCTTAGCGCAGGGTGAAGCTTTCTTT.

The chain couples TRBV27 to TRBJ1-1, with 7 bases fitting TRBD1. The CDR3 totals 13 residues. Germline V gene data show CDR1 as MNHEY and CDR2 as SMNVEV (reference sequence). V was pared by 4 bases and J by 1 base, with 0 bases of the junction left unmatched. The CDR3 DNA reads as TGTGCCAGCAGTTGGACAGGGAACACTGAAGCTTTCTTT. Its protein product is CASSWTGNTEAFF.

The chain uses TRBV12-2 and TRBJ2-7; the table assigns TRBD2, which was not confirmed against the DNA. TRBV12-2 is a recognized pseudogene. The CDR3 is 15 amino acids. CDR3 residues: CASRLGFPVRYEQYF. CDR3 DNA: TGTGCAAGTCGCTTAGGGTTCCCGGTGCGCTACGAGCAGTACTTC.

This rearrangement joins TRBV4-1 to TRBJ1-1, with D possibly matching TRBD1 (5 bases). The CDR3 length is 15 residues. V lost 5 bases, J lost 5 bases, and 18 bases lay in between. Looked up from germline, CDR1 is MGHRA and CDR2 is YSYEKL. CDR3 protein: CASSVLLGGGTEAFF. CDR3 nucleotides: TGCGCCAGCAGCGTTCTCCTCGGCGGGGGGACTGAAGCTTTCTTT.

The rearrangement links TRBV2 to TRBJ2-6, with D unresolved. From germline, CDR1 is SNHLY and CDR2 FYNNEI. This CDR3 contains 13 residues. V lost 4 bases and J 3 bases, leaving 4 bases between the germline ends. CDR3 sequence reads: CASSAGGANVLTF. Written as DNA, the CDR3 is TGTGCCAGCAGTGCCGGTGGGGCCAACGTCCTGACTTTC. Based on the CDR3 plus reference TRBV2 and TRBJ2-6, the full variable domain is EPEVTQTPSHQVTQMGQEVILRCVPISNHLYFYWYRQILGQKVEFLVSFYNNEISEKSEIFDDQFSVERPDGSNFTLKIRSTKLEDSAMYFCASSAGGANVLTFGAGSRLTVL.

By share, this clone counts as medium-sized. Other DNA sequences in the same sample also yield this CDR3. The chain joins TRBV6-1 to TRBJ1-1; D is undetermined. CDR1 MNHNS and CDR2 SASEGT come from the germline V gene. CDR3 length: 15 residues. The germline V and J ends were trimmed by 0 bases and 1 base, with 9 bases remaining between them. CDR3 sequence: CASSEAPLGNTEAFF. The CDR3 nucleotides read TGTGCCAGCAGTGAAGCGCCATTGGGGAACACTGAAGCTTTCTTT.

This clone was observed a handful of times. V and J are TRBV10-2 and TRBJ1-4, with D tentatively TRBD1 (5 bases). Trimming stripped 6 bases from V and 6 bases from J, with 14 bases between. The CDR3 spans 14 residues. Germline CDR1 is WSHSY and CDR2 is SAAADI. In nucleotides, the CDR3 is TGCGCCAGCAGGCTAGGGGATTGGGATGAAAAACTGTTTTTT. Its protein is CASRLGDWDEKLFF.

The V gene is TRBV6-1, the J gene TRBJ2-7; D is unclear. The V end lost 0 bases, the J end lost 0 bases, and 9 bases lay between the germline ends. This CDR3 spans 15 amino acids. Germline V lookup: CDR1 MNHNS, CDR2 SASEGT. CDR3 nucleotide sequence: TGTGCCAGCAGTGAAGCACTTTTCAGCTCCTACGAGCAGTACTTC. This translates into CASSEALFSSYEQYF.

This chain joins TRBV19 and TRBJ1-2; D is uncertain. The CDR3 consists of 14 residues. V lost 0 bases and J lost 10, with 15 bases in between. CDR1 is LNHDA, CDR2 SQIVND, per germline (reference sequence). The CDR3, as DNA: TGTGCCAGTAGTATAGATCCGGCGGGGAGGGACTACACCTTC. Translating gives CASSIDPAGRDYTF.

The V gene is TRBV7-2, the J gene TRBJ2-5; TRBD1 might be the D (5 bases). In germline, CDR1 is SGHTA, CDR2 FQGNSA. Trimming pared 3 bases from V and 5 bases from J, leaving 19 bases between. This CDR3 has 16 amino acids. The CDR3 is CASSFDQTARDETQYF. The CDR3 nucleotides read TGTGCCAGCAGCTTCGACCAGACAGCGCGTGACGAGACCCAGTACTTC.

The chain recombines TRBV18 with TRBJ1-1, with D hard to call. The CDR3 extends over 13 amino acids. Per the germline V gene, CDR1 is KGHSH and CDR2 is LQKENI. V dropped 0 bases and J dropped 2 bases, with 4 bases sitting between them. This CDR3 is CASSPPLNTEAFF. DNA for the CDR3: TGTGCCAGCTCACCACCACTAAACACTGAAGCTTTCTTT.

The count of this clone is one. The chain carries TRBV27 and TRBJ1-3, with TRBD1 as a possible D gene (5 bases). Trimming stripped 3 bases from V and 4 bases from J, with 10 bases between. Germline V gene sequence: CDR1 MNHEY, CDR2 SMNVEV (reference sequence). This CDR3 has 14 amino acids. The CDR3, as DNA: TGTGCCAGCAGTTTGCGCAGGGCGGGAAACACCATATATTTT. It encodes CASSLRRAGNTIYF.

In its sample, this clone was seen once. This chain uses TRBV28 with TRBJ2-1; 11 bases match TRBD2. Germline CDR1 is MDHEN and CDR2 is SYDVKM. Trimming at V came to 6 bases and at J to 2 bases, leaving 3 bases not matched to a gene. The CDR3 totals 15 residues. In DNA, the CDR3 is TGTGCCAGCAGGGAGGGACTAGCGGCCTACAATGAGCAGTTCTTC. Amino acids: CASREGLAAYNEQFF.